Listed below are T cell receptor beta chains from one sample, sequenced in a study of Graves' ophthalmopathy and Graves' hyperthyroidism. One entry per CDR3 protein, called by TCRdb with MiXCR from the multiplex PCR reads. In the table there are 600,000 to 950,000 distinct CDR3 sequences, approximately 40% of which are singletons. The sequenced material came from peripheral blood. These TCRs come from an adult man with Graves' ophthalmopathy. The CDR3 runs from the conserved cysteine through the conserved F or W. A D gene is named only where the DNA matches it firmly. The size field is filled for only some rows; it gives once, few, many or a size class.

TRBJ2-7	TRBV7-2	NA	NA	CASSIGQGHSSYEQYF	TGTGCCAGTAGTATTGGTCAGGGCCACAGCTCCTACGAGCAGTACTTC
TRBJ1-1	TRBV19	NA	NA	CASSIEQGTQAFF	TGTGCCAGTAGTATAGAGCAGGGGACTCAAGCTTTCTTT
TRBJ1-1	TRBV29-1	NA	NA	CSVAQASEAFF	TGCAGCGTTGCACAGGCGAGTGAAGCTTTCTTT
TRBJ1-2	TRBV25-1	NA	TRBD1	CVSLGQGLYGYTF	TGTGTCAGCCTCGGACAGGGGCTATATGGCTACACCTTC
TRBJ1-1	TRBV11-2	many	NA	CASSLRRSDTEAFF	TGTGCCAGCAGCCTGCGGAGGTCGGACACTGAAGCTTTCTTT
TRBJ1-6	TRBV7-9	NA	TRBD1	CASSLPDRTFTDSPLHF	TGTGCCAGCAGCTTACCGGACAGGACTTTCACGGATTCACCCCTCCACTTT
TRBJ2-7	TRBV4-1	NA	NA	CASSQAMGEQYF	TGCGCCAGCAGCCAAGCGATGGGCGAGCAGTACTTC
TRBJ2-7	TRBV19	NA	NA	CASSITGRYEQYF	TGTGCCAGTAGTATTACGGGGCGCTACGAGCAGTACTTC
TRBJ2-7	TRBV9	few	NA	CASSVALGELYEQYF	TGTGCCAGCAGCGTAGCTTTAGGGGAATTATACGAGCAGTACTTC
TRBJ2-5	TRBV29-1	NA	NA	CSVEDRGRVWETQYF	TGCAGCGTTGAAGATCGCGGCAGGGTTTGGGAGACCCAGTACTTC
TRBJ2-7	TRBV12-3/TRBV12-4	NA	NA	CASLRTQGSAYEQYF	TGTGCCAGCTTGCGAACCCAGGGGTCAGCCTACGAGCAGTACTTC
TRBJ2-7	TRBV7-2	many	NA	CASSLRPQDSYEQYF	TGTGCCAGCAGCCTACGGCCGCAGGACTCCTACGAGCAGTACTTC
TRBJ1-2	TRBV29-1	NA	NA	CSVAAVNYGYTF	TGCAGCGTTGCGGCAGTTAACTATGGCTACACCTTC
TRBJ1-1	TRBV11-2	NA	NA	CASSLLGGGPKGTEAFF	TGTGCCAGCAGTTTATTGGGGGGGGGCCCCAAGGGCACTGAAGCTTTCTTT
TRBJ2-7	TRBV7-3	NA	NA	CASSVSCEQYF	TGTGCCAGCAGCGTCTCCTGCGAGCAGTACTTC
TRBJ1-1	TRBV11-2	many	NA	CASSLEAGLNTEAFF	TGTGCCAGCAGCTTAGAGGCAGGGTTGAACACTGAAGCTTTCTTT
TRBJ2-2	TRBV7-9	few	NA	CASSIEGAGELFF	TGTGCCAGTAGTATAGAAGGGGCCGGGGAGCTGTTTTTT
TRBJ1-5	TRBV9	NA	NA	CASSVDIADQPQHF	TGTGCCAGCAGCGTAGACATAGCTGATCAGCCCCAGCATTTT
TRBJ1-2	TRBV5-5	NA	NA	CASSLGTGPGHTF	TGTGCCAGCAGCTTGGGTACGGGGCCTGGCCACACCTTC
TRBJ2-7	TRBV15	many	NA	CATSRVISLVSVYEQYF	TGTGCCACCAGCAGGGTCATTTCTTTGGTCTCCGTCTACGAGCAGTACTTC
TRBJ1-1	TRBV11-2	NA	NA	CASTSIVNTEAFF	TGTGCCAGCACCAGTATAGTGAACACTGAAGCTTTCTTT
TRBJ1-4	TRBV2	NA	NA	CASRSPGGANEKLFF	TGTGCCAGCCGTTCCCCCGGGGGGGCTAATGAAAAACTGTTTTTT
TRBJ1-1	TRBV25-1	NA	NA	CASSLYGTGAEAFF	TGTGCCAGCAGTTTGTATGGCACGGGGGCTGAAGCTTTCTTT
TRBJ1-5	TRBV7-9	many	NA	CASSLAGDSNQPQHF	TGTGCCAGCAGTTTAGCGGGAGATAGCAATCAGCCCCAGCATTTT
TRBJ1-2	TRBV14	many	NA	CASSPQGPYGYTF	TGTGCCAGCAGCCCGCAGGGTCCGTATGGCTACACCTTC
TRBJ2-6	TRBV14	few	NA	CASSQTGPLNSGPSRPNVLTF	TGTGCCAGCAGCCAAACGGGTCCCCTAAACTCCGGGCCTAGTCGGCCCAACGTCCTGACTTTC
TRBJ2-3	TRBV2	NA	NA	CASSPQGVGADTQYF	TGTGCCAGCAGTCCACAGGGAGTAGGGGCAGATACGCAGTATTTT
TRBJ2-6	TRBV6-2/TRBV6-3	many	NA	CASSYGAAGANVLTF	TGTGCCAGCAGTTACGGGGCGGCTGGGGCCAACGTCCTGACTTTC